The 22 T cell receptor beta chains listed next were all sequenced from one sample in a study of beta chain features in type 1 diabetes. cDNA synthesis used the whole RNA isolate, giving expressed TCRB sequences. Sequenced by immunoSEQ multiplex PCR; TCRdb stores in-frame clones only, minus some. The sample contains 970,000 or so clones, roughly 17% of which appear only once. The source material was naive CD4+ T cells from blood. These receptors were collected from a young woman in good health.

The genes are TRBV18 and TRBJ2-7; D remains ambiguous. This CDR3 region has 14 residues. Trimming stripped 3 bases from V and 2 bases from J, with 11 bases between. The germline V gene encodes CDR1 KGHSH and CDR2 LQKENI. The CDR3, as DNA: TGTGCCAGCTCACCGGCTTCCCAGACCTACGAGCAGTACTTC. Encoded protein: CASSPASQTYEQYF.

The chain carries TRBV6-1 and TRBJ1-5; 7 bases line up with TRBD1. The V gene's germline CDR1 is MNHNS and CDR2 SASEGT. V lost 5 bases and J lost 11; bases outside the gene matches: 9. The CDR3 sequence is 13 residues long. The CDR3 sequence: CASSLGPTGAQHF. Written as DNA, the CDR3 is TGTGCCAGCAGTCTTGGACCCACAGGGGCCCAGCATTTT.

The rearrangement joins TRBV18 to TRBJ1-6; TRBD1 matches 9 bases. Germline V gene data show CDR1 as KGHSH and CDR2 as LQKENI. Unmatched junction bases numbered 8, after V lost 2 bases and J lost 9 bases. The CDR3 spans 16 residues. CDR3 residues: CASSPVFGTGSSPLHF. As DNA, the CDR3 is TGTGCCAGCTCACCAGTCTTCGGGACAGGGAGTTCACCCCTCCACTTT. Based on the CDR3 plus reference TRBV18 and TRBJ1-6, the full variable domain is NAGVMQNPRHLVRRRGQEARLRCSPMKGHSHVYWYRQLPEEGLKFMVYLQKENIIDESGMPKERFSAEFPKEGPSILRIQQVVRGDSAAYFCASSPVFGTGSSPLHFGNGTRLTVT.

This clone showed up just a few times. The CDR3 protein is CASSVAGDRGFIVPGELFF. The CDR3 DNA reads as TGTGCCAGCAGCGTAGCTGGGGACAGGGGGTTTATTGTTCCCGGGGAGCTGTTTTTT. The chain combines TRBV9 with TRBJ2-2; 11 bases agree with TRBD1. The CDR3 has 19 residues. The V segment lost 0 bases and the J segment 6 bases; nucleotides outside the gene matches: 13. Germline CDR1 SGDLS, CDR2 YYNGEE.

This clone appeared a few times. The chain has TRBV5-1 and TRBJ2-1, with D perhaps matching TRBD2 (6 bases). This CDR3 is built from 13 residues. The germline V gene has CDR1 SGHRS and CDR2 YFSETQ. The ends were cut back, 4 bases at V and 5 bases at J, with 10 bases in the middle. The CDR3 DNA sequence: TGCGCCAGCAGCGGAGGGTCGGACAATGAGCAGTTCTTC. It is translated as CASSGGSDNEQFF.

The genes are TRBV5-6 and TRBJ2-7; 11 bases map to TRBD2. Germline CDR1 and CDR2: SGHDT and YYEEEE. The CDR3 has 14 residues. V trimming: 4 bases; J trimming: 10 bases; junction bases outside the gene matches: 10. The CDR3 loop reads CASSLGLADLEQYF. CDR3 DNA sequence: TGTGCCAGCAGCCTGGGACTAGCGGACCTCGAACAGTACTTC.

This clone has just a few counts. The chain has TRBV28 and TRBJ2-1; D may be TRBD1 (6 bases). Germline CDR1 MDHEN, CDR2 SYDVKM. The CDR3 totals 15 residues. Trimming removed 2 bases at V and 3 bases at J, with 11 bases between. CDR3 amino acids: CASSLGGQSYNEQFF. The CDR3 DNA reads as TGTGCCAGCAGTTTAGGAGGACAGAGCTACAATGAGCAGTTCTTC.

This clone has just a few counts. The V gene is TRBV6-6, the J gene TRBJ2-7, with D unresolved. The length of the CDR3 is 13 residues. Germline values: CDR1 MNHNY, CDR2 SVGAGI (reference sequence). Trimming pared 1 base from V and 10 bases from J, leaving 14 bases between. CDR3 region: CASSYFEGSDQYF. Written as DNA, the CDR3 is TGTGCCAGCAGTTACTTCGAAGGGTCGGACCAGTACTTC.

The chain has TRBV2 and TRBJ2-6; the D gene is possibly TRBD1 (5 bases). Trimming shortened V by 8 bases and J by 0 bases, and 17 bases separated the two germline ends. Germline CDR1 is SNHLY and CDR2 is FYNNEI. The CDR3 spans 17 residues. The CDR3 region has the DNA TGTGCCAGCGGGGCCCTGGGTGCGGTCTCTGGGGCCAACGTCCTGACTTTC. This encodes CASGALGAVSGANVLTF.

The chain carries TRBV11-2 and TRBJ2-6; TRBD1 matches 10 bases. Germline CDR1 is SGHAT and CDR2 is FQNNGV. Unmatched junction bases numbered 6, after V lost 2 bases and J lost 2 bases. This CDR3 comprises 18 residues. CDR3 sequence: CASSLTRTGGAGANVLTF. In DNA, the CDR3 is TGTGCCAGCAGCTTAACTCGGACAGGGGGAGCTGGGGCCAACGTCCTGACTTTC.

This chain joins TRBV9 and TRBJ1-1, with D hard to call. This CDR3 is built from 13 residues. Trimming pared 7 bases from V and 1 base from J, leaving 11 bases between. Germline V gene lookup returns CDR1 SGDLS and CDR2 YYNGEE. The CDR3 spells CASAFSANTEAFF. CDR3 nucleotides: TGTGCCAGCGCCTTTTCGGCGAACACTGAAGCTTTCTTT.

This chain joins TRBV5-1 and TRBJ1-5, with 7 bases identical to TRBD1. Germline V gene data show CDR1 as SGHRS and CDR2 as YFSETQ. With V trimmed by 4 bases and J by 2 bases, 6 bases remained unmatched. This CDR3 comprises 15 residues. The CDR3 DNA is TGCGCCAGCAGCCCCCAGGGGGGAGGCAATCAGCCCCAGCATTTT. Translating gives CASSPQGGGNQPQHF.

This clone appeared a few times. The V and J genes are TRBV9 and TRBJ2-7, with D hard to call. CDR1 and CDR2 from the germline V gene are SGDLS and YYNGEE. This CDR3 has 12 residues. Trimming removed 5 bases at V and 3 bases at J, with 9 bases between. The CDR3 DNA sequence: TGTGCCAGCAGGCCCCTAGTCTACGAGCAGTACTTC. Protein: CASRPLVYEQYF. Together with reference TRBV9 and TRBJ2-7, the CDR3 gives the full variable domain: DSGVTQTPKHLITATGQRVTLRCSPRSGDLSVYWYQQSLDQGLQFLIQYYNGEERAKGNILERFSAQQFPDLHSELNLSSLELGDSALYFCASRPLVYEQYFGPGTRLTVT.

This clone appeared a few times. The chain employs TRBV20-1 and TRBJ1-1; D gene uncertain. This CDR3 region has 10 residues. CDR1 and CDR2 (germline): DFQATT, SNEGSKA (reference sequence). The CDR3 spells CSGIHTEAFF. The CDR3 DNA is TGCAGCGGGATTCACACTGAAGCTTTCTTT.

This clone was observed a handful of times. The chain combines TRBV6-6 with TRBJ2-3; the D gene is possibly TRBD1 (7 bases). Per germline, CDR1 MNHNY and CDR2 SVGAGI (reference sequence). V lost 2 bases to trimming and J lost 6 bases, with 9 bases between them. The CDR3 is 13 residues long. CDR3 residues: CASSYPGGDTQYF. Here the CDR3 DNA reads TGTGCCAGCAGTTACCCAGGGGGGGATACGCAGTATTTT.

This clone was counted between two and nine times. The CDR3 coding sequence is TGTGCCAGCAGCGTAGCTGATAGCTACTACAATGAGCAGTTCTTC. Translation gives CASSVADSYYNEQFF. V usage is TRBV9 and J usage is TRBJ2-1; D unresolved. V lost 0 bases, J lost 3 bases, and 10 bases lay in between. The CDR3 runs to 15 residues. Germline V gives CDR1 SGDLS, CDR2 YYNGEE.

This chain joins TRBV7-9 and TRBJ1-4, with D possibly TRBD1 on 6 matching bases. The germline gives CDR1 SEHNR, CDR2 FQNEAQ (reference sequence). There are 13 residues in the CDR3. V lost 7 bases and J lost 6, with 12 bases in between. In DNA form, the CDR3 reads TGTGCCAGCACCCAGACAGGATATGAAAAACTGTTTTTT. This sequence encodes CASTQTGYEKLFF.

This clone was observed a few times. The chain couples TRBV28 to TRBJ2-1, with 7 bases identical to TRBD2. Germline values: CDR1 MDHEN, CDR2 SYDVKM. The CDR3 is 16 amino acids. V trimming: 5 bases; J trimming: 2 bases; junction bases outside the gene matches: 9. The CDR3 spells CASSAMSAGTYNEQFF. CDR3 bases: TGTGCCAGCAGTGCCATGTCAGCGGGAACCTACAATGAGCAGTTCTTC. The whole variable domain, remainder taken from reference TRBV28 and TRBJ2-1, is DVKVTQSSRYLVKRTGEKVFLECVQDMDHENMFWYRQDPGLGLRLIYFSYDVKMKEKGDIPEGYSVSREKKERFSLILESASTNQTSMYLCASSAMSAGTYNEQFFGPGTRLTVL.

To note about this clone: The same CDR3 can be traced to other DNA sequences in this sample. The chain recombines TRBV6-6 with TRBJ2-7; D unresolved. Trimming cost V 5 bases and J 3 bases, with 8 bases left between them. Germline V CDR1 and CDR2: MNHNY, SVGAGI (reference sequence). There are 12 residues in the CDR3. CDR3 sequence (DNA): TGTGCCAGCAGTCCGACCGGCTACGAGCAGTACTTC. Translated, it gives CASSPTGYEQYF.

The J gene is TRBJ2-7, the V gene TRBV5-1, with D perhaps TRBD2 (6 bases). V gave up 0 bases and J gave up 0 bases, with 22 bases separating them. CDR1 is SGHRS, CDR2 YFSETQ, per germline. This CDR3 has 19 amino acids. CDR3 sequence (DNA): TGCGCCAGCAGCTTGGCGGGGGTGGCAGGGTCGGAGGTCTCCTACGAGCAGTACTTC. It codes for CASSLAGVAGSEVSYEQYF.

This clone showed up just a few times. The chain employs TRBV25-1 and TRBJ2-1; 11 bases line up with TRBD1. The trim removed 6 bases at V and 1 base at J, leaving 5 bases unmatched. Germline values: CDR1 MGHDK, CDR2 SYGVNS. The CDR3 consists of 16 residues. The CDR3 loop is CASSLGTGGSYNEQFF. The CDR3 DNA sequence: TGTGCCAGCAGCCTCGGGACAGGGGGATCCTACAATGAGCAGTTCTTC.

The CDR3 loop is CASSRKGGDYGYTF. The CDR3 region has the DNA TGTGCCAGCAGCCGAAAGGGGGGGGACTATGGCTACACCTTC. The chain has TRBV5-4 and TRBJ1-2; TRBD1 is a possible D gene (6 bases). Germline V gene lookup returns CDR1 SGHNT and CDR2 YYREEE (reference sequence). Trimming pared 4 bases from V and 3 bases from J, leaving 13 bases between. There are 14 residues in the CDR3.